Listed here are 29 T cell receptor beta chains from one sample, sequenced in a study of PD-1 blockade in mismatch repair-deficient tumors. Profiled with immunoSEQ multiplex PCR; TCRdb holds only in-frame clones, not every one. The table shows 40,000 or so clones, with roughly 84% occurring only once. The starting material was PBMCs, obtained around 40 weeks after starting pembrolizumab. These receptors were collected from an adult with mismatch repair-deficient cancer.

This sequence joins TRBV2 and TRBJ2-1, with 8 bases that match TRBD2. V shed 4 bases, J shed 0 bases, and the junction held 8 bases outside the gene matches. Germline V gives CDR1 SNHLY, CDR2 FYNNEI. CDR3 length equals 17 residues. The CDR3 here is CASSARGGAVSYNEQFF. In DNA, the CDR3 is TGTGCCAGCAGTGCTCGGGGGGGGGCCGTCTCCTACAATGAGCAGTTCTTC.

The chain couples TRBV27 to TRBJ2-1; D not resolved. V shed 1 base and J shed 6 bases, with 7 bases lying between them. From germline, CDR1 is MNHEY and CDR2 SMNVEV (reference sequence). The CDR3 runs 13 residues. CDR3 coding DNA: TGTGCCAGCAGTTTATTCGCCGGCAATGAGCAGTTCTTC. Its translation is CASSLFAGNEQFF.

The chain has TRBV5-1 and TRBJ1-5; a weak D match, TRBD1 (5 bases). V was pared by 7 bases and J by 6 bases, with 14 bases between. The CDR3 contains 13 residues. Germline V gives CDR1 SGHRS, CDR2 YFSETQ. CDR3 in amino acids: CASSGEGGQPQHF. In DNA, the CDR3 is TGCGCCAGCTCGGGGGAGGGTGGTCAGCCCCAGCATTTT.

V and J are TRBV5-8 and TRBJ2-2; perhaps TRBD1 as D (5 bases). V was pared by 0 bases and J by 7 bases, with 7 bases between. Germline CDR1 and CDR2: SGHTS and YDEGEE. The CDR3 is 13 residues long. As DNA, the CDR3 is TGTGCCAGCAGCTTGGGGGGCATCGGGGAGCTGTTTTTT. It specifies CASSLGGIGELFF. Drawing the rest from reference TRBV5-8 and TRBJ2-2, the complete variable domain is EAGVTQSPTHLIKTRGQQATLRCSPISGHTSVYWYQQALGLGLQFLLWYDEGEERNRGNFPPRFSGRQFPNYSSELNVNALELEDSALYLCASSLGGIGELFFGEGSRLTVL.

The chain uses TRBV12-5 and TRBJ2-5, with TRBD1 matching 8 bases. The CDR3 length is 15 residues. The J segment lost 4 bases and the V segment lost 4 bases, leaving 8 bases of the junction unmatched. Germline V gene sequence: CDR1 LGHNT, CDR2 FRNRAP. DNA for the CDR3: TGTGCTAGTGGTTCAAGCGGACAGGGAACAGAGACCCAGTACTTC. It encodes CASGSSGQGTETQYF.

V is TRBV7-8 and J is TRBJ2-5; 12 bases match TRBD1. Germline CDR1 is SGHVS and CDR2 is FQNEAQ. V shed 4 bases and J 4 bases; nucleotides not matched to a gene: 7. The CDR3 covers 16 residues. The CDR3 region has the DNA TGTGCCAGCAGCTCCCCGGGACAGGGGGCGAGAGAGACCCAGTACTTC. Encoded protein: CASSSPGQGARETQYF.

J is TRBJ1-2 and V is TRBV18; the D is unclear. V was cut by 5 bases and J by 6 bases, with 7 bases left in between. The germline gives CDR1 KGHSH, CDR2 LQKENI. CDR3 length: 11 residues. In DNA form, the CDR3 reads TGTGCCAGCTCATCCTCCGATGGCTACACCTTC. This gives the protein CASSSSDGYTF.

V is TRBV19 and J is TRBJ2-2; 9 bases fit TRBD1. The CDR3 sequence is 17 residues long. The trim removed 3 bases at V and 5 bases at J, leaving 10 bases unmatched. Germline loops: CDR1 LNHDA, CDR2 SQIVND (reference sequence). For the CDR3, the DNA is TGTGCCAGTAGTATCCTTAGGACAGGGGTAAAGACCGGGGAGCTGTTTTTT. Amino acid sequence: CASSILRTGVKTGELFF.

In its sample, this clone was seen a few times. The CDR3 DNA follows: TGTGCCACCAGCAGAGATTCATCACCGGGCTACGAGCAGTACTTC. It is translated as CATSRDSSPGYEQYF. The chain couples TRBV15 to TRBJ2-7; unclear D gene. Germline-derived CDR1 and CDR2 are LNHNV and YYDKDF (reference sequence). Deletions cut 0 bases from V and 3 bases from J, with 12 bases between. The CDR3 extends over 15 amino acids.

V and J are TRBV7-7 and TRBJ2-2; 7 bases are shared with TRBD1. Germline values: CDR1 SSHAT, CDR2 FNYEAQ (reference sequence). V shed 5 bases, J shed 2 bases, and the junction held 5 bases outside the gene matches. The CDR3 spans 15 residues. The CDR3 spells CASSRDRPNTGELFF. In nucleotides, the CDR3 is TGTGCCAGCAGCCGGGACAGACCTAACACCGGGGAGCTGTTTTTT. The full variable domain, rest sourced from reference TRBV7-7 and TRBJ2-2, is GAGVSQSPRYKVTKRGQDVTLRCDPISSHATLYWYQQALGQGPEFLTYFNYEAQPDKSGLPSDRFSAERPEGSISTLTIQRTEQRDSAMYRCASSRDRPNTGELFFGEGSRLTVL.

The chain couples TRBV28 to TRBJ1-4, with TRBD1 identical over 9 bases. Per the germline V gene, CDR1 is MDHEN and CDR2 is SYDVKM. V was pared by 4 bases and J by 7 bases, with 13 bases of the junction left unmatched. The CDR3 runs 17 residues. The CDR3: CASSSAATQGAVEKLFF. In DNA form, the CDR3 reads TGTGCCAGCAGTTCGGCCGCCACACAGGGGGCCGTTGAAAAACTGTTTTTT.

The gene calls are TRBV10-1 and TRBJ2-2, with TRBD1 as a possible D gene (6 bases). The CDR3 runs 15 residues. V lost 7 bases and J 0 bases, leaving 12 bases between the germline ends. Germline V gene data show CDR1 as WNHNN and CDR2 as SYGVQD (reference sequence). The CDR3 is CASNTGTSNTGELFF. In DNA, the CDR3 is TGCGCCAGCAACACCGGGACATCGAACACCGGGGAGCTGTTTTTT.

The J gene is TRBJ2-1, the V gene TRBV19; D not certain. V lost 0 bases and J 8 bases, leaving 11 bases between the germline ends. Germline CDR1 is LNHDA and CDR2 is SQIVND (reference sequence). This CDR3 has 14 residues. CDR3: CASSIDAQSHEQFF. CDR3 bases: TGTGCCAGTAGTATAGACGCCCAGTCTCATGAGCAGTTCTTC.

V gene TRBV5-1 combines with J gene TRBJ2-2; a possible D gene is TRBD2 (6 bases). Trimming left V 0 bases short and J 2 bases short, with 11 bases between. The germline CDR1 and CDR2 sequences are SGHRS and YFSETQ. This CDR3 has 16 amino acids. Here the CDR3 DNA reads TGCGCCAGCAGCTTGGGACCCGGGACTAACACCGGGGAGCTGTTTTTT. The encoded protein is CASSLGPGTNTGELFF.

The chain uses TRBV5-4 and TRBJ2-5; D is ambiguous. V was shortened by 2 bases and J by 2 bases, with 4 bases between the two germline ends. Germline assignment: CDR1 SGHNT and CDR2 YYREEE (reference sequence). This CDR3 comprises 12 residues. CDR3 nucleotides: TGTGCCAGCAGCTTTCCACAAGAGACCCAGTACTTC. Protein sequence: CASSFPQETQYF.

The chain combines TRBV28 with TRBJ1-1; D remains unclear. CDR1 and CDR2 from the germline V gene are MDHEN and SYDVKM. The CDR3 totals 17 residues. V was cut by 5 bases and J by 2 bases, with 21 bases left in between. The CDR3 spells CASSPRETTGFNTEAFF. DNA of the CDR3: TGTGCCAGCAGTCCCAGAGAAACGACCGGGTTTAACACTGAAGCTTTCTTT. The entire variable domain, with the rest obtained from reference TRBV28 and TRBJ1-1, is as follows: DVKVTQSSRYLVKRTGEKVFLECVQDMDHENMFWYRQDPGLGLRLIYFSYDVKMKEKGDIPEGYSVSREKKERFSLILESASTNQTSMYLCASSPRETTGFNTEAFFGQGTRLTVV.

The rearrangement uses TRBV5-1 and TRBJ2-5; possibly TRBD1 for D (6 bases). The germline V gene has CDR1 SGHRS and CDR2 YFSETQ. The CDR3 is 14 residues long. Trimming shortened V by 4 bases and J by 3 bases, and 13 bases separated the two germline ends. The CDR3 region has the DNA TGCGCCAGCAGCCCGGGACAAAGCGAAGAGACCCAGTACTTC. It encodes CASSPGQSEETQYF.

Here the CDR3 DNA reads TGTGCCAGCAGACCACAGGGAAACGGGGCCAACGTCCTGACTTTC. Amino acid sequence: CASRPQGNGANVLTF. J is TRBJ2-6 and V is TRBV5-4, with D perhaps TRBD1 (6 bases). Trimming removed 5 bases from V and 4 bases from J, with 13 bases in between. The CDR3 extends over 15 amino acids. Germline lookup yields CDR1 SGHNT and CDR2 YYREEE (reference sequence).

The chain links TRBV5-5 to TRBJ2-5; TRBD2 aligns across 13 bases. After removal of 0 bases from V and 5 bases from J, the junction contained 7 bases not matched to a gene. Per germline, CDR1 SGHKS and CDR2 YYEKEE (reference sequence). CDR3 length: 17 amino acids. CDR3: CASSLGATSGRRETQYF. CDR3 DNA sequence: TGTGCCAGCAGCTTGGGGGCGACTAGCGGGAGGAGGGAGACCCAGTACTTC.

The rearrangement links TRBV28 to TRBJ2-4; 7 bases map to TRBD1. The CDR3 spans 16 residues. Germline CDR1 is MDHEN and CDR2 is SYDVKM. V was pared by 7 bases and J by 1 base, with 10 bases of the junction left unmatched. This CDR3 is CASNTRDSRAKNIQYF. Here the CDR3 DNA reads TGTGCCAGCAATACCCGGGACAGCAGGGCCAAAAACATTCAGTACTTC.

V usage is TRBV7-3 and J usage is TRBJ2-5; 11 bases align to TRBD2. This CDR3 has 15 residues. The germline V gene has CDR1 SGHTA and CDR2 FQGTGA. With V trimmed by 3 bases and J by 2 bases, 2 bases remained unmatched. The CDR3 region is CASSLGLAVQETQYF. CDR3 DNA sequence: TGTGCCAGCAGCTTGGGACTAGCGGTACAAGAGACCCAGTACTTC.

The rearrangement uses TRBV9 and TRBJ2-1, with a weak D call TRBD2 (7 bases). Germline CDR1 reads SGDLS; CDR2 reads YYNGEE. V gave up 3 bases and J gave up 1 base, with 14 bases separating them. CDR3 length equals 16 residues. CDR3 nucleotide sequence: TGTGCCAGCAGCGGTGGACTAGGGGGTTCCTACAATGAGCAGTTCTTC. Amino acid sequence: CASSGGLGGSYNEQFF.

The CDR3: CASSSGRSRAGELFF. The CDR3 nucleotides are TGTGCCAGCAGTAGCGGGAGATCAAGAGCCGGGGAGCTGTTTTTT. This chain uses TRBV7-9 with TRBJ2-2; 9 bases align to TRBD2. The trim removed 6 bases at V and 6 bases at J, leaving 8 bases unmatched. Germline assignment: CDR1 SEHNR and CDR2 FQNEAQ (reference sequence). This CDR3 contains 15 residues.

The chain is built from TRBV6-1 and TRBJ2-2, with TRBD1 identical over 12 bases. CDR1 and CDR2 (germline): MNHNS, SASEGT. J lost 4 bases, V lost 4 bases, and 4 bases had no gene match. This CDR3 contains 16 residues. CDR3 loop: CASSAGTGGVTGELFF. The CDR3 coding sequence is TGTGCCAGCAGTGCCGGGACAGGGGGCGTCACCGGGGAGCTGTTTTTT.

The CDR3 coding sequence is TGTGCCTGGAGTGCGGGCGGGGGCTACAATGAGCAGTTCTTC. It codes for CAWSAGGGYNEQFF. The rearrangement joins TRBV30 to TRBJ2-1, with 7 bases fitting TRBD2. Germline V gene lookup returns CDR1 GTSNPN and CDR2 SVGIG (reference sequence). The CDR3 sequence is 14 residues long. V dropped 1 base and J dropped 3; count of bases not matched to a gene: 3.

The V gene is TRBV19, the J gene TRBJ2-5; 7 bases agree with TRBD2. The CDR3 extends over 14 amino acids. V gave up 7 bases and J gave up 2 bases; unmatched junction bases: 7. From germline, CDR1 is LNHDA and CDR2 SQIVND (reference sequence). CDR3: CASNPDGGQETQYF. CDR3 DNA sequence: TGTGCCAGTAACCCCGACGGGGGGCAAGAGACCCAGTACTTC.

The CDR3 DNA reads TGTGCCAGCTCACCCGGACTAGCGGGAGTGTCCAATGAGCAGTTCTTC. It codes for CASSPGLAGVSNEQFF. The chain uses TRBV18 and TRBJ2-1, with 13 bases matching TRBD2. V was clipped by 3 bases and J by 6 bases; unmatched bases: 5. Germline CDR1 is KGHSH and CDR2 is LQKENI. This CDR3 is 16 amino acids long.

This sequence joins TRBV29-1 and TRBJ1-4; D is perhaps TRBD1 (6 bases). Germline V gene sequence: CDR1 SQVTM, CDR2 ANQGSEA. Trimming took 7 bases from V and 8 from J, leaving 14 bases between them. This CDR3 has 12 amino acids. CDR3 loop: CSGLGGGEKLFF. CDR3 DNA: TGCAGCGGCCTCGGGGGGGGCGAAAAACTGTTTTTT.

The rearrangement links TRBV5-1 to TRBJ2-5; 7 bases map to TRBD2. Trimming took 2 bases from V and 2 from J; bases not matched to a gene: 9. The germline CDR1 and CDR2 sequences are SGHRS and YFSETQ. The CDR3 loop spans 16 amino acids. CDR3 in amino acids: CASSFPGGSVQETQYF. The CDR3 DNA follows: TGCGCCAGCAGCTTCCCCGGGGGGAGCGTTCAAGAGACCCAGTACTTC.